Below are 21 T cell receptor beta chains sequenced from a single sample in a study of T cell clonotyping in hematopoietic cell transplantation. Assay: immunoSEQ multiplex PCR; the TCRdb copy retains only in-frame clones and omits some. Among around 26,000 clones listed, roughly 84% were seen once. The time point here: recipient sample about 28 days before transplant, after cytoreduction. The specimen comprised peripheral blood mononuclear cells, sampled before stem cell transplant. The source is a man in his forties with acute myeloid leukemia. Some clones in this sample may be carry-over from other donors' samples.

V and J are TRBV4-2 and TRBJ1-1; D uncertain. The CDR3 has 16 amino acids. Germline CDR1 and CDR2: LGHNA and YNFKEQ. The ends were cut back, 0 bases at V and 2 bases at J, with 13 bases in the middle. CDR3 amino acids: CASSQDGLWGNTEAFF. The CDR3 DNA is TGTGCCAGCAGCCAAGATGGGCTTTGGGGAAACACTGAAGCTTTCTTT.

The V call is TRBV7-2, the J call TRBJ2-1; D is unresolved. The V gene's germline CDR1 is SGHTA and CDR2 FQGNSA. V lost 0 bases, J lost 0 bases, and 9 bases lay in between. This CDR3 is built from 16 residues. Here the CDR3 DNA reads TGTGCCAGCAGCTTAGCGGTCCGCGTCTCCTACAATGAGCAGTTCTTC. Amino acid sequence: CASSLAVRVSYNEQFF. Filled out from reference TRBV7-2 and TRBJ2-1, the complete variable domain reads GAGVSQSPSNKVTEKGKDVELRCDPISGHTALYWYRQSLGQGLEFLIYFQGNSAPDKSGLPSDRFSAERTGGSVSTLTIQRTQQEDSAVYLCASSLAVRVSYNEQFFGPGTRLTVL.

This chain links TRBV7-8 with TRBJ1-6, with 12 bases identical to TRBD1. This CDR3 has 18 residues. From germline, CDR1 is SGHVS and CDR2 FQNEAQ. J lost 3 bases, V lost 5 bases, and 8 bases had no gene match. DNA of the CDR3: TGTGCCAGCAGCGCCGGGACAGGGGGCCTAGGCTATAATTCACCCCTCCACTTT. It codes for CASSAGTGGLGYNSPLHF.

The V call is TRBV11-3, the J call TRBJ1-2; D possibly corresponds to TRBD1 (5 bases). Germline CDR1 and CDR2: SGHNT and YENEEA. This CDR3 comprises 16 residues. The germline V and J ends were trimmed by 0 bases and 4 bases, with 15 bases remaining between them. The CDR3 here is CASSLEGRGGTYGYTF. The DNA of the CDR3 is TGTGCCAGCAGCTTAGAGGGACGCGGGGGTACCTATGGCTACACCTTC.

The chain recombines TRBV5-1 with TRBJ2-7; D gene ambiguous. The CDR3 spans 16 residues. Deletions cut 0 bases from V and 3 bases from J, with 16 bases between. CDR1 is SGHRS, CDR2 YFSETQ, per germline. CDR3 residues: CASSLGQSEVLYEQYF. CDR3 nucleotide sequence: TGCGCCAGCAGCTTGGGGCAGTCAGAAGTTCTCTACGAGCAGTACTTC.

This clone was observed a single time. The CDR3 nucleotides read TGTGCCAGCAGCGTTGGGGAGAATCAAGAGACCCAGTACTTC. This translates into CASSVGENQETQYF. The chain employs TRBV9 and TRBJ2-5; D is perhaps TRBD2 (5 bases). The CDR3 totals 14 residues. Trimming shortened V by 2 bases and J by 2 bases, and 10 bases separated the two germline ends. Germline CDR1 is SGDLS and CDR2 is YYNGEE.

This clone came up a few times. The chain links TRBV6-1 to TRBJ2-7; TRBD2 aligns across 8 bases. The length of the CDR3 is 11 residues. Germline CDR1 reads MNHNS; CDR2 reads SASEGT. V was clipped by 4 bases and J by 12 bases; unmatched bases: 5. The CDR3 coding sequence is TGTGCCAGCAGTGCGAGCGGGAGAACGTACTTC. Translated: CASSASGRTYF.

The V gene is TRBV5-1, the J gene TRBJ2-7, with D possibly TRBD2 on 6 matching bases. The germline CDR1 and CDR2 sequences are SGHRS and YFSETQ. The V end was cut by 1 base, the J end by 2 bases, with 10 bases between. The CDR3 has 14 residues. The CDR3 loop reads CASSLLAGTYEQYF. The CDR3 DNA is TGCGCCAGCAGCTTGCTGGCGGGAACCTACGAGCAGTACTTC.

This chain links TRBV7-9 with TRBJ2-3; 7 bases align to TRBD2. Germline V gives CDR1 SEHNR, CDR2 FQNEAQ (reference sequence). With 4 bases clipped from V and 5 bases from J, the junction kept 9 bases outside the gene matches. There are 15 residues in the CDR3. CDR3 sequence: CASSWGGSIIDTQYF. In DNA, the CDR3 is TGTGCCAGCAGCTGGGGGGGGAGTATAATAGATACGCAGTATTTT.

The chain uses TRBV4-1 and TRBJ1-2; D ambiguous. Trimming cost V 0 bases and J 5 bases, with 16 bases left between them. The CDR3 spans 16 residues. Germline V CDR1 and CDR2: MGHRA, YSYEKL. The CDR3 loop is CASSQDGGPSRYGYTF. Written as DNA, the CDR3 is TGCGCCAGCAGCCAAGATGGCGGACCCTCTCGGTATGGCTACACCTTC.

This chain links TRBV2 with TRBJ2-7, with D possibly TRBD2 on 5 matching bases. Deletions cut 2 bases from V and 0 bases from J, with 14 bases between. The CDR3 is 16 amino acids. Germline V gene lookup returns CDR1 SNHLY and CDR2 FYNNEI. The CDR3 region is CASSEMEEEGSYEQYF. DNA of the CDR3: TGTGCCAGCAGTGAAATGGAGGAAGAGGGCTCCTACGAGCAGTACTTC.

CDR3 nucleotides: TGTGCCAGCAGTTACTCACAGCTCAGCTCCTACAATGAGCAGTTCTTC. The encoded protein is CASSYSQLSSYNEQFF. The chain links TRBV6-6 to TRBJ2-1; D gene ambiguous. The CDR3 has 16 amino acids. The germline CDR1 and CDR2 sequences are MNHNY and SVGAGI (reference sequence). V dropped 0 bases and J dropped 0 bases, with 9 bases sitting between them.

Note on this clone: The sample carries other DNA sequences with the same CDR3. CDR3 sequence: CASSLVGTGETQYF. CDR3 DNA sequence: TGTGCCAGCAGCTTAGTCGGAACAGGGGAGACCCAGTACTTC. This sequence joins TRBV7-9 and TRBJ2-5, with D possibly being TRBD1 (6 bases). CDR3 size: 14 residues. The V end lost 1 base, the J end lost 5 bases, and 11 bases lay between the germline ends. Germline values: CDR1 SEHNR, CDR2 FQNEAQ (reference sequence).

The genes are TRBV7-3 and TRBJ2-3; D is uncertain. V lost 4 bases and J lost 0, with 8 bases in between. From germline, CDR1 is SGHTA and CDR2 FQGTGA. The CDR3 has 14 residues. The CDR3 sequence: CASSSSRSTDTQYF. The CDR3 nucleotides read TGTGCCAGCAGCTCAAGCAGGAGCACAGATACGCAGTATTTT.

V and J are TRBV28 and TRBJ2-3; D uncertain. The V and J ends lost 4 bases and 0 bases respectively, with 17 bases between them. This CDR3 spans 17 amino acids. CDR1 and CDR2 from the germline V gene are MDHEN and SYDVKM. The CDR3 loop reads CASSSSRTISSTDTQYF. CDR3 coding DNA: TGTGCCAGCAGTTCCTCCCGTACAATATCTAGCACAGATACGCAGTATTTT.

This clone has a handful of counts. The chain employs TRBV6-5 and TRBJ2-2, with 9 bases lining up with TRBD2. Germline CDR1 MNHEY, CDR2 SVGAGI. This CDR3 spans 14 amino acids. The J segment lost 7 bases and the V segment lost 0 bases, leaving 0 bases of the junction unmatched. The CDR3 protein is CASSYSREGGELFF. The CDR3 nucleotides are TGTGCCAGCAGTTACTCGCGGGAGGGCGGGGAGCTGTTTTTT.

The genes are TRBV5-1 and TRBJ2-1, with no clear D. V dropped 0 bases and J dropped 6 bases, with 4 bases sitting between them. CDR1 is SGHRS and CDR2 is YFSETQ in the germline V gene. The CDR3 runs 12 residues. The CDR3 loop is CASSLVANEQFF. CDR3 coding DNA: TGCGCCAGCAGCTTGGTTGCCAATGAGCAGTTCTTC.

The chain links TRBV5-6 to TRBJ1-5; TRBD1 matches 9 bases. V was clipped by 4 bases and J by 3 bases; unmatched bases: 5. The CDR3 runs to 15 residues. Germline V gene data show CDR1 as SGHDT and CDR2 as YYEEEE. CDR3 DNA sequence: TGTGCCAGCAGCACAGGACAGGGGCTCAATCAGCCCCAGCATTTT. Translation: CASSTGQGLNQPQHF.

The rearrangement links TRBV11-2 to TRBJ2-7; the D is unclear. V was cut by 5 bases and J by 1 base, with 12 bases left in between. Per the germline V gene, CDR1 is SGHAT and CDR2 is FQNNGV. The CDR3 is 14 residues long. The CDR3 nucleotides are TGTGCCAGCAGCCAAACGCGTATGTCCTACGAGCAGTACTTC. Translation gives CASSQTRMSYEQYF.

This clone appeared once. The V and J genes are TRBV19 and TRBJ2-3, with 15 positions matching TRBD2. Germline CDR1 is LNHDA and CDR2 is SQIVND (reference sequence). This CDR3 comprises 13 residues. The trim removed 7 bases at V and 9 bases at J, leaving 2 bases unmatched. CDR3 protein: CASTGTSGGTQYF. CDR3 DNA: TGTGCCAGTACCGGGACTAGCGGGGGGACGCAGTATTTT.

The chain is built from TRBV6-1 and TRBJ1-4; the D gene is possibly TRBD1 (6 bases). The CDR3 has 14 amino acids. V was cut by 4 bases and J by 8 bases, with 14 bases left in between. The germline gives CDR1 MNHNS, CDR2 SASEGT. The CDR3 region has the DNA TGTGCCAGCAGTGCCCGGACAGTGCCAGAAAAACTGTTTTTT. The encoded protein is CASSARTVPEKLFF.